The 28 T cell receptor beta chains presented below share a single source sample, sequenced in a study of T-cell memory formation after mild COVID-19. TCRdb redid the calling of the 5' RACE reads with MiXCR, one entry per CDR3 protein. The table records approximately 570,000 distinct CDR3 sequences, roughly 18% of them present only once. Sequenced: PBMCs or a T cell subset sorted from them (not recorded which). The receptors here all came from an adult woman who had mild COVID-19 (a few samples of this study predate the infection). Cell type and time point are not known.

The chain uses TRBV3-2 and TRBJ2-5. TRBV3-2 is a pseudogene locus. The CDR3 has 15 amino acids. CDR3 coding DNA: TGTGCCAGCAGCCCCAATGGTCCACACCAAGAGACCCAGTACTTC. It encodes CASSPNGPHQETQYF.

The chain uses TRBV7-2 and TRBJ2-2, with TRBD1 as a possible D gene (6 bases). This CDR3 spans 15 amino acids. The V end was cut by 1 base, the J end by 4 bases, with 10 bases between. CDR1 and CDR2 from the germline V gene are SGHTA and FQGNSA. The CDR3 loop reads CASSLGGRGTGELFF. In nucleotides, the CDR3 is TGTGCCAGCAGCTTAGGGGGGCGTGGCACCGGGGAGCTGTTTTTT.

The chain carries TRBV7-8 and TRBJ2-3; the D gene is possibly TRBD2 (7 bases). Trimming took off 1 base at V and 1 base at J, with 15 bases between the two ends. CDR1 is SGHVS, CDR2 FQNEAQ, per germline. This CDR3 is 17 amino acids long. The CDR3 coding sequence is TGTGCCAGCAGCTTAGGGGGGGGCGGGGATCGCACAGATACGCAGTATTTT. Encoded protein: CASSLGGGGDRTDTQYF. The full variable domain, completed using reference TRBV7-8 and TRBJ2-3, is GAGVSQSPRYKVAKRGQDVALRCDPISGHVSLFWYQQALGQGPEFLTYFQNEAQLDKSGLPSDRFFAERPEGSVSTLKIQRTQQEDSAVYLCASSLGGGGDRTDTQYFGPGTRLTVL.

This clonotype was picked up a small number of times. The CDR3 DNA reads TGTGCCAGCAGCTTAGACGGGGTAACTAGCACAGATACGCAGTATTTT. This encodes CASSLDGVTSTDTQYF. This sequence joins TRBV7-8 and TRBJ2-3; tentatively, D is TRBD2 (5 bases). The V end lost 1 base, the J end lost 0 bases, and 11 bases lay between the germline ends. The CDR3 runs 16 residues. Looked up from germline, CDR1 is SGHVS and CDR2 is FQNEAQ.

There are a few counts of this clonotype. The chain uses TRBV7-6 and TRBJ2-3; the D gene is possibly TRBD1 (6 bases). CDR3 length: 17 amino acids. Per germline, CDR1 SGHVS and CDR2 FNYEAQ. V was pared by 5 bases and J by 4 bases, with 22 bases between. For the CDR3, the DNA is TGTGCCAGCAGCATACTCTCTGGGACAACAACTTCAGATACGCAGTATTTT. This translates into CASSILSGTTTSDTQYF.

The rearrangement uses TRBV29-1 and TRBJ2-1; TRBD1 matches at 7 bases. Germline assignment: CDR1 SQVTM and CDR2 ANQGSEA. The V gene end was trimmed by 5 bases and the J gene end by 6 bases; junction bases not matched to a gene: 7. This CDR3 spans 13 amino acids. CDR3 amino acids: CSVRPTGANEQFF. The CDR3 bases are TGCAGCGTTCGCCCTACAGGGGCCAATGAGCAGTTCTTC.

This clonotype occurred a few times. This chain links TRBV24-1 with TRBJ1-2; maybe TRBD1 (5 bases). Germline V gives CDR1 KGHDR, CDR2 SFDVKD. V gave up 3 bases and J gave up 8 bases, with 18 bases separating them. The CDR3 extends over 15 amino acids. The chain's CDR3 is CATSDGSGAVGGYTF. Here the CDR3 DNA reads TGTGCCACCAGTGATGGGAGCGGGGCCGTCGGCGGCTACACCTTC.

This clonotype was counted many times. The chain joins TRBV7-9 to TRBJ2-7, with unresolved D. The CDR3 totals 15 residues. The germline CDR1 and CDR2 sequences are SEHNR and FQNEAQ (reference sequence). Trimming took 4 bases from V and 2 from J, leaving 15 bases between them. CDR3 sequence (DNA): TGTGCCAGCAGCTCTTCGTTGGGTTTAACCTACGAGCAGTACTTC. Protein product: CASSSSLGLTYEQYF.

The CDR3 loop is CASSGTVGDTQYF. In DNA form, the CDR3 reads TGTGCCAGCAGTGGGACGGTGGGAGATACGCAGTATTTT. The rearrangement links TRBV12-3 or TRBV12-4 to TRBJ2-3; D may match TRBD1 or TRBD2 (5 bases each). V lost 5 bases, J lost 5 bases, and 11 bases lay in between. The CDR3 is made up of 13 amino acids.

This rearrangement joins TRBV20-1 to TRBJ2-1; 9 positions match TRBD2. The CDR3 extends over 17 amino acids. J was trimmed by 1 base and V by 3 bases; bases with no gene match: 10. Per germline, CDR1 DFQATT and CDR2 SNEGSKA (reference sequence). The CDR3 DNA sequence: TGCAGTGCTAGGGTTACTTGGAGCGGGGGGTCCTACAATGAGCAGTTCTTC. As protein: CSARVTWSGGSYNEQFF.

V and J are TRBV4-1 and TRBJ1-3; weak D call: TRBD1 (6 bases). Deletions cut 6 bases from V and 4 bases from J, with 13 bases between. Germline values: CDR1 MGHRA, CDR2 YSYEKL. The CDR3 contains 14 residues. The DNA for the CDR3 is TGCGCCAGCAGTCCAGGGGTTTACGGAAACACCATATATTTT. It encodes CASSPGVYGNTIYF.

The chain uses TRBV29-1 and TRBJ2-3; TRBD1 might be the D (5 bases). Trimming stripped 1 base from V and 4 bases from J, with 18 bases between. The V gene's germline CDR1 is SQVTM and CDR2 ANQGSEA. The CDR3 is made up of 16 amino acids. The CDR3 region is CSVEGVGRVGADTQYF. The CDR3 nucleotides are TGCAGCGTTGAAGGAGTTGGCAGGGTAGGAGCAGATACGCAGTATTTT.

Only a few counts were recorded for this clonotype. The chain combines TRBV6-4 with TRBJ2-3, with 11 bases that match TRBD2. V shed 7 bases and J 4 bases; nucleotides not matched to a gene: 7. Per germline, CDR1 MRHNA and CDR2 SNTAGT. The CDR3 loop spans 15 amino acids. Here the CDR3 DNA reads TGTGCCAGCACTAAACTAGCGGGGGACGCAGATACGCAGTATTTT. This encodes CASTKLAGDADTQYF.

The rearrangement uses TRBV6-1 and TRBJ2-3; D gene unclear. V lost 1 base and J lost 1, with 9 bases in between. Germline V gene sequence: CDR1 MNHNS, CDR2 SASEGT. CDR3 length equals 15 residues. In DNA form, the CDR3 reads TGTGCCAGCAGTGAAGACCCGTTCCGCACAGATACGCAGTATTTT. It codes for CASSEDPFRTDTQYF.

The gene calls are TRBV4-1 and TRBJ2-1, with 7 bases aligning to TRBD1. The V and J ends lost 2 bases and 4 bases, in that order; junction bases with no gene match: 5. Germline assignment: CDR1 MGHRA and CDR2 YSYEKL. This CDR3 has 15 residues. The CDR3 is CASSQYDRAYNEQFF. The CDR3 coding sequence is TGCGCCAGCAGCCAATACGACAGGGCATACAATGAGCAGTTCTTC.

V usage is TRBV7-7 and J usage is TRBJ2-5; D is perhaps TRBD2 (7 bases). Germline V gene lookup returns CDR1 SSHAT and CDR2 FNYEAQ (reference sequence). The CDR3 has 14 amino acids. With 5 bases removed from V and 7 bases from J, the gap between germline ends came to 17 bases. This CDR3 reads CASSQGRGTWTQYF. The CDR3 DNA is TGTGCCAGCAGCCAGGGGAGGGGGACATGGACCCAGTACTTC.

Only one count was recorded for this clonotype. The V and J genes are TRBV5-1 and TRBJ2-3; TRBD2 is a possible D gene (5 bases). The germline V gene has CDR1 SGHRS and CDR2 YFSETQ. The CDR3 is 15 amino acids. V gave up 4 bases and J gave up 2 bases, with 14 bases separating them. CDR3 sequence reads: CASSPSASSTDTQYF. CDR3 DNA sequence: TGCGCCAGCAGCCCTTCGGCTAGCTCCACAGATACGCAGTATTTT.

This rearrangement joins TRBV6-2 or TRBV6-3 to TRBJ2-4; D might be TRBD2 (5 bases). V gave up 2 bases and J gave up 11 bases, with 16 bases separating them. The germline gives CDR1 MNHEY, CDR2 SVGEGT. The CDR3 extends over 14 amino acids. The CDR3 loop is CASSYGGPQIVQYF. The CDR3 DNA follows: TGTGCCAGCAGTTACGGCGGGCCACAAATCGTTCAGTACTTC.

This clonotype was seen only a few times. This sequence joins TRBV5-1 and TRBJ2-3; D gene uncertain. Germline loops: CDR1 SGHRS, CDR2 YFSETQ. The germline V and J ends were trimmed by 1 base and 1 base, with 4 bases remaining between them. The CDR3 extends over 13 amino acids. CDR3 loop: CASSLFGTDTQYF. The CDR3 nucleotides read TGCGCCAGCAGCTTGTTCGGCACAGATACGCAGTATTTT.

This clonotype has just a few counts. The chain employs TRBV7-2 and TRBJ2-5; tentatively, D is TRBD2 (5 bases). Germline V CDR1 and CDR2: SGHTA, FQGNSA. The CDR3 totals 15 residues. Trimming cost V 4 bases and J 5 bases, with 17 bases left between them. The CDR3 DNA follows: TGTGCCAGCAGCTCGACGGGAACCGGCGGGGAGACCCAGTACTTC. Translated: CASSSTGTGGETQYF.

The genes are TRBV7-2 and TRBJ2-7; 13 bases are shared with TRBD2. Germline CDR1 reads SGHTA; CDR2 reads FQGNSA. V gave up 5 bases and J gave up 1 base; unmatched junction bases: 11. There are 18 residues in the CDR3. The CDR3 sequence: CASSLTGTSGIRSYEQYF. The CDR3 DNA is TGTGCCAGCAGCCTCACCGGGACTAGCGGGATCCGGTCCTACGAGCAGTACTTC.

The J gene is TRBJ2-1, the V gene TRBV13; 8 bases line up with TRBD1. CDR3 size: 16 residues. The V and J ends lost 0 bases and 4 bases, in that order; junction bases with no gene match: 5. Per the germline V gene, CDR1 is PRHDT and CDR2 is FYEKMQ (reference sequence). CDR3 amino acids: CASSLGRRQGYNEQFF. The CDR3 DNA sequence: TGTGCCAGCAGCTTAGGCAGAAGACAGGGGTACAATGAGCAGTTCTTC.

A few counts support this clonotype. The rearrangement uses TRBV4-1 and TRBJ2-3; D unclear. The CDR3 loop spans 14 amino acids. Germline-derived CDR1 and CDR2 are MGHRA and YSYEKL. V shed 0 bases and J shed 0 bases, with 4 bases lying between them. Written as DNA, the CDR3 is TGCGCCAGCAGCCAAGACCTGAGCACAGATACGCAGTATTTT. Translated: CASSQDLSTDTQYF.

This sequence joins TRBV7-9 and TRBJ2-5, with D possibly being TRBD1 (6 bases). CDR1 and CDR2 (germline): SEHNR, FQNEAQ (reference sequence). V was clipped by 0 bases and J by 1 base, with 9 bases between them. The CDR3 is 15 residues long. CDR3 DNA: TGTGCCAGCAGCTTAGCGGGGGCGGCCCAAGAGACCCAGTACTTC. It encodes CASSLAGAAQETQYF.

In this sample, this clonotype turned up many times. CDR3 DNA sequence: TGTGCCAGCAGTTTAAAAGGGATCACAACTAATGAAAAACTGTTTTTT. Its translation is CASSLKGITTNEKLFF. J is TRBJ1-4 and V is TRBV12-3 or TRBV12-4; D is uncertain. This CDR3 spans 16 amino acids. The germline V and J ends were trimmed by 2 bases and 0 bases, with 10 bases remaining between them.

The rearrangement uses TRBV19 and TRBJ2-1; possibly TRBD1 or TRBD2 for D (6 bases each). The V end lost 7 bases, the J end lost 7 bases, and 20 bases lay between the germline ends. The length of the CDR3 is 15 residues. CDR1 is LNHDA and CDR2 is SQIVND in the germline V gene (reference sequence). CDR3 coding DNA: TGTGCCAGTACCCAGTCTCGGGGGCCCACGAATGAGCAGTTCTTC. Its translation: CASTQSRGPTNEQFF.

V is TRBV29-1 and J is TRBJ1-2, with D possibly matching TRBD1 (6 bases). The CDR3 length is 12 residues. CDR1 is SQVTM and CDR2 is ANQGSEA in the germline V gene. V gave up 7 bases and J gave up 3 bases, with 12 bases separating them. CDR3 nucleotide sequence: TGCAGCGGGTGGAGGACAGACTATGGCTACACCTTC. This gives the protein CSGWRTDYGYTF.

This clonotype was seen repeatedly, ten times or more. Germline is not matched at one junction end, which may reflect a read error. The chain employs TRBV5-1 and TRBJ1-1; 8 nucleotides line up with TRBD1. CDR3 length: 14 residues. Germline V gene lookup returns CDR1 SGHRS and CDR2 YFSETQ. The CDR3, as DNA: TGTGCCAGCAGTCTAGGGACAGGGAACACTGAAGCTTTCTTT. Its translation is CASSLGTGNTEAFF.